This T cell receptor beta chain was obtained from a study of T cells after yellow fever vaccination. V lost 3 bases, J lost 6 bases, and 15 bases lay in between. The CDR3 is 14 residues long. Germline V gene data show CDR1 as SGHTA and CDR2 as FQGNSA. This clonotype has ten or more counts. Its antigen is unknown. General study findings and limits: Peaking faster, on day 5 versus 15, the secondary response was nonetheless weaker.

TCRdb called the 5' RACE reads again in MiXCR, with one record for every CDR3 protein. The repertoire holds 500,000 to 650,000 distinct CDR3 sequences, with roughly an eighth as singletons. This TCR was recovered from a man aged 25 to 40 who received the YFV17D yellow fever vaccine. Sequenced material: PBMCs, taken on the day of the yellow fever booster vaccination. The J gene is TRBJ2-7, the V gene TRBV7-2, with D unresolved. The chain's CDR3 is CASSFQWESSEQYF. CDR3 in DNA: TGTGCCAGCAGCTTTCAGTGGGAATCTTCCGAGCAGTACTTC. Complete variable domain (other parts from reference TRBV7-2 and TRBJ2-7): GAGVSQSPSNKVTEKGKDVELRCDPISGHTALYWYRQSLGQGLEFLIYFQGNSAPDKSGLPSDRFSAERTGGSVSTLTIQRTQQEDSAVYLCASSFQWESSEQYFGPGTRLTVT.